There are many counts of the clone carrying this T cell receptor beta chain. These data come from a study of T cells in Graves' hyperthyroidism and ophthalmopathy. At the level of the study: Upon initial diagnosis and before any treatment, peripheral blood was collected.

Uncontrolled infection, other autoimmune disease, pregnancy or lactation led to exclusion. What was amplified from RNA transcripts were TCR beta CDR3 regions. Using the HTBI primer set, a first-round RT-PCR was run on the TCR CDR3. TCRdb re-called the multiplex PCR reads with MiXCR, one entry per CDR3 protein. The sample shows under 350,000 distinct CDR3 sequences, roughly an eighth of them seen only once. The CDR3 is 13 amino acids. CDR1 and CDR2 from the germline V gene are MNHNS and SASEGT. V lost 5 bases and J lost 3, with 10 bases in between. What was sequenced was blood. The rearrangement links TRBV6-1 to TRBJ1-1; no clear D gene. The receptor was derived from a woman between 35 and 50 years old with Graves' ophthalmopathy. In DNA, the CDR3 is TGTGCCAGCAGTCCAGAAGGCCACACTGAAGCTTTCTTT. This encodes CASSPEGHTEAFF.